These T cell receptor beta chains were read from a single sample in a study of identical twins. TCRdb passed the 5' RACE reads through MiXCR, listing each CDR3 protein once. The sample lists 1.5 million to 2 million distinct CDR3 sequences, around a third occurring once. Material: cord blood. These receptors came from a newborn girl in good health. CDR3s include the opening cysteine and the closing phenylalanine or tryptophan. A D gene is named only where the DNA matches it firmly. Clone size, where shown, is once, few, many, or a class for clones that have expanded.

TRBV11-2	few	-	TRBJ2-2	TGTGCCAGCAGCTCTCGCCGGGACTTAAACACCGGGGAGCTGTTTTTT	CASSSRRDLNTGELFF
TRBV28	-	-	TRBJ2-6	TGTGCCAGCAGTTTATTTAGCTCTGGGGCCAACGTCCTGACTTTC	CASSLFSSGANVLTF
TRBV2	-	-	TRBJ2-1	TGTGCCAGCAGGATCGACAGGGCGGGATACAATGAGCAGTTCTTC	CASRIDRAGYNEQFF
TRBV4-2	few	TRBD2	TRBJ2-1	TGTGCCAGCAGCCAAGTGACTAGCGTGGGTTCCCACTACAATGAGCAGTTCTTC	CASSQVTSVGSHYNEQFF
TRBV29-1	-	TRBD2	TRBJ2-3	TGCAACGTTGAACCCCTAGCGGGAGGGCCTGCAGATACGCAGTATTTT	CNVEPLAGGPADTQYF
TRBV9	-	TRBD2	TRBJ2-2	TGTGCCAGCAGCCCTTCCTTTGGCGGGAGGGCCGGGGAGCTGTTTTTT	CASSPSFGGRAGELFF
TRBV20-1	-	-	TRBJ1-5	TGCAGTGCCCCGGACGGAAAGGGTAATCAGCCCCAGCATTTT	CSAPDGKGNQPQHF
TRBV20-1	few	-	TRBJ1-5	TGCAGTGCTAGGGATCCTAGCGAGATGTGGCCCCAGCATTTT	CSARDPSEMWPQHF
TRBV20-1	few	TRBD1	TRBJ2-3	TGCAGTGCTAGAGCGAGGGACAGATTCTCTAGCACAGATACGCAGTATTTT	CSARARDRFSSTDTQYF
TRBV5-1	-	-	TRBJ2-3	TGCGCCAGCAGCTTGGCCCCGGGACCCAGCTTCACAGATACGCAGTATTTT	CASSLAPGPSFTDTQYF
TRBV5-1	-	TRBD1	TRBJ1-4	TGCGCCAGCAGCTTTTTGGGACAGGGGGCCGATGAAAAACTGTTTTTT	CASSFLGQGADEKLFF
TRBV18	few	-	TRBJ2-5	TGTGCCAGCTCACCACCGGTCGGGGTACAAGAGACCCAGTACTTC	CASSPPVGVQETQYF
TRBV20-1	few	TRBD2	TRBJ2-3	TGCAGTGCTGAGCCGGGACTAGTACCAGATACGCAGTATTTT	CSAEPGLVPDTQYF
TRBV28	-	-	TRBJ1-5	TGTGCCAGCAGTTCGGGGGTGGCTCAGCCCCAGCATTTT	CASSSGVAQPQHF
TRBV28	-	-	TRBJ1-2	TGTGCCAGCAGTTTACCTCAGGGACCCGCGGGCTACACCTTC	CASSLPQGPAGYTF
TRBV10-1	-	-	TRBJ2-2	TGCGCCAGCAGGGACAGTTTGAACACCGGGGAGCTGTTTTTT	CASRDSLNTGELFF
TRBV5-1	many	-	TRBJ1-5	TGTGCCAGCAGCTTAGCAGAGAATCAGCCCCAGCATTTT	CASSLAENQPQHF
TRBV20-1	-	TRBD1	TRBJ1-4	TGCAGTGCTAGAGCCGGGACAGGAAATGAAAAACTGTTTTTT	CSARAGTGNEKLFF
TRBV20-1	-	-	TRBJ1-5	TGCGGTGCTAGAGCGGTGGCGTACAATCAGCCCCAGCATTTT	CGARAVAYNQPQHF
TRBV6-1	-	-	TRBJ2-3	TGTGCCAGCAGTGGTTCAAGTCTCGGGACAGATACGCAGTATTTT	CASSGSSLGTDTQYF
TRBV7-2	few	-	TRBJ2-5	TGTGCCAGCAGCTTAACCGGCGAGGGAGAGACCCAGTACTTC	CASSLTGEGETQYF
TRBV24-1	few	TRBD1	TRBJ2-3	TGTGCCACCAGTGACGTACCCCAGGGGGCCGCTAGCACAGATACGCAGTATTTT	CATSDVPQGAASTDTQYF
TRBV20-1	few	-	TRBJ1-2	TGCAGTGCCGAACCCGACAGTGGCTATGGCTACACCTTC	CSAEPDSGYGYTF
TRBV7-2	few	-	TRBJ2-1	TGTGCCAGCAGACTAGGATTATCAAACAATGAGCAGTTCTTC	CASRLGLSNNEQFF
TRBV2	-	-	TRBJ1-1	TGTGCCAGCAGTGGAACGGGACAACTACTTTCCCTCCCTCCCCAAGCTTTCTTT	CASSGTGQLLSLPPQAFF
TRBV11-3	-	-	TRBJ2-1	TGTGCCAGCAGCTTACAGGGCGAATACAATGAGCAGTTCTTC	CASSLQGEYNEQFF
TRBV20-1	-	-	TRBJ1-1	TGCAGTGCTAGGCTACTTATGAACACTGAAGCTTTCTTT	CSARLLMNTEAFF
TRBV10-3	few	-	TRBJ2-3	TGTGCCACCAGGAAGGCTCCGACTATAGGATTTTTAGATACGCAGTATTTT	CATRKAPTIGFLDTQYF
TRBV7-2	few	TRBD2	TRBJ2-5	TGTGCCAGCAGCTTAGGGGGGACTAGTCGGACCCAGTACTTC	CASSLGGTSRTQYF
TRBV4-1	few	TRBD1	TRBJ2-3	TGCGCCAGCAGCAGACAACGGACAGGGACAGATACGCAGTATTTT	CASSRQRTGTDTQYF
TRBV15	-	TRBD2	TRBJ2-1	TGTGCCACCAGCAGAGCTGGGACTAGGTGGAATGAGCAGTTCTTC	CATSRAGTRWNEQFF
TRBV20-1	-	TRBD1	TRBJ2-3	TGCAGTGCTAACGAGGGGACAGTAAAGGATACGCAGTATTTT	CSANEGTVKDTQYF
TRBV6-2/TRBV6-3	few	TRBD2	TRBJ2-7	TGTGCCAGCAGTTACGAGCGGGAGGGTCGATACGAGCAGTACTTC	CASSYEREGRYEQYF
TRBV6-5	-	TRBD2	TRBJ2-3	TGTGCCAGCAGTTACTACGCACTTAGCGGGGCTAGCACAGATACGCAGTATTTT	CASSYYALSGASTDTQYF
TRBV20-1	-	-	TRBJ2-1	TGCAGTGCCCAGAGGGCTAGTGTCGGTGAGCAGTTCTTC	CSAQRASVGEQFF
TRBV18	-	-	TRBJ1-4	TGTGCCAGCTCACCACCGCAGGGAAGCGGAGAAAAACTGTTTTTT	CASSPPQGSGEKLFF
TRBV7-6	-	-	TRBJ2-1	TGTGCCAGCAGCTTAGGCTGGGACACGTACAATGAGCAGTTCTTC	CASSLGWDTYNEQFF
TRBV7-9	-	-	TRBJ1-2	TGTGCCAGCAGCTTCCCCCGACAGGTCGCCTATGGCTACACCTTC	CASSFPRQVAYGYTF
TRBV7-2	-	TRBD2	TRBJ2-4	TGTGCCAGCAGCGGTATTTTGGATACTAGCGGCGCCAAAAACATTCAGTACTTC	CASSGILDTSGAKNIQYF
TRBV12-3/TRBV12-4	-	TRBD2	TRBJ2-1	TGTGCCAGCAGTTGGACTAGCGGGAGGTTAAATGAGCAGTTCTTC	CASSWTSGRLNEQFF
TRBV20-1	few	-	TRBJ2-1	TGCAGTGCTAGAATCCGAGCGGATGAGCAGTTCTTC	CSARIRADEQFF
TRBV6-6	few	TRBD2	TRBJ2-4	TGTGCCAGCAGCCTTGGGACTAGCGGGATATACATTCAGTACTTC	CASSLGTSGIYIQYF
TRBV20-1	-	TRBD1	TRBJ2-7	TGCAGTGCTAGAGTCGATACAGGGGCGAGAGACGAGCAGTACTTC	CSARVDTGARDEQYF
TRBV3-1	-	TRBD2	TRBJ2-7	TGTGCCAGCAGCCAGCCGACTAGCAAGGTTTACAATGAGCAGTACTTC	CASSQPTSKVYNEQYF
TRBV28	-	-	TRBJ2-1	TGTGCCAGCAGGAAGGGCTTTCAAGAGACCCAGTTCTTC	CASRKGFQETQFF
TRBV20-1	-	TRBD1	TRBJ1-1	TGCAGTGCTAGAGAAGGGGGCCGTACTGAAGCTTTCTTT	CSAREGGRTEAFF